This T cell receptor beta chain was captured by sequencing in a study of early T cells in non-severe SARS-CoV-2 infection. Study-wide context: It was bulk RNA from unsorted whole blood that was sequenced, and the chains were unpaired. Regarding the study as a whole: VDJdb-based annotation leaned toward anti-spike CD8 responses and missed private and CD4 specificities.

As part of library construction, unique molecular identifiers were attached to individual cDNA molecules. MiXCR, applied by TCRdb to the 5' RACE reads, yields one record per CDR3 protein. This sample has tens of thousands of distinct CDR3 sequences; 15% to 19% occur once, and the top ten carry about 12%. The germline V gene has CDR1 SGHVS and CDR2 FNYEAQ. The CDR3 runs to 16 residues. V was cut by 3 bases and J by 8 bases, with 19 bases left in between. Comment on this clonotype: What it recognizes is unknown.

The clonotype comes from an adult who was a healthcare worker with PCR-confirmed SARS-CoV-2 infection or an uninfected control (not recorded which). V and J are TRBV7-6 and TRBJ2-2; a possible D gene is TRBD1 (6 bases). Input material: whole blood. In DNA, the CDR3 is TGTGCCAGCAGCTTCCGGGCGCGGACAGCTCGGGGGGAGCTGTTTTTT. This sequence encodes CASSFRARTARGELFF.